This TCR beta chain was identified in a study of identical twins. CDR3 length: 14 amino acids. The germline V gene has CDR1 SNHLY and CDR2 FYNNEI. V dropped 6 bases and J dropped 10; count of bases not matched to a gene: 12. Through template switching, a universal primer site was introduced, and the cDNA contained unique molecular identifiers. Using its own MiXCR run on the 5' RACE reads, TCRdb lists one record per CDR3 protein. The data show 500,000 to 600,000 distinct CDR3 sequences, with under 25% seen just once and roughly 0.91% held by the top ten. These same data were also listed under a study on T cells expressing NK-cell markers. Per that study: Clarity on HCMV specificity was lacking for the expanded NKG2C+ T cell clones.

Sequenced: CD4+ T cells sorted from blood. J is TRBJ2-1 and V is TRBV2; 7 positions match TRBD1. The origin of this receptor is a woman under 30 in good health. CDR3 residues: CASSERQGVNEQFF. CDR3 DNA sequence: TGTGCCAGCAGCGAAAGACAGGGAGTAAACGAGCAGTTCTTC.